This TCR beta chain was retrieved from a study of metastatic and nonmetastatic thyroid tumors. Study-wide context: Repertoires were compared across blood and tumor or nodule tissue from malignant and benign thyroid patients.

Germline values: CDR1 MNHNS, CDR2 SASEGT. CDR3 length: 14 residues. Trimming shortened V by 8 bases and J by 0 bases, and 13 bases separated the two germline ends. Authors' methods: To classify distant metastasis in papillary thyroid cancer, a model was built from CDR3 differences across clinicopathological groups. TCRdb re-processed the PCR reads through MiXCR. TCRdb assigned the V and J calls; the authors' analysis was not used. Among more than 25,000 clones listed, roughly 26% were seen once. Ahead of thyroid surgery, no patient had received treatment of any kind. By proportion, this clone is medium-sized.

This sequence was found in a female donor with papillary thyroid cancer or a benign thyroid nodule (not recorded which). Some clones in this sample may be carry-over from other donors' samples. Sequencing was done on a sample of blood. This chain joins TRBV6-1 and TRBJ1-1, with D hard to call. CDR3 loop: CASGVRTMNTEAFF. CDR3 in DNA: TGTGCCAGCGGGGTGCGTACCATGAACACTGAAGCTTTCTTT.